These 22 T cell receptor beta chains came from one sample sequenced in a study of blood T cell repertoires in COVID-19. Sequencing was performed with immunoSEQ multiplex PCR; in TCRdb, only in-frame clones are kept and a portion is missing. The table lists 150,000 to 200,000 clones, about 85% of them singletons. Input material: peripheral blood. The source of these receptors is a man between 60 and 75 years old with active or convalescent COVID-19.

This clone was picked up one time. V is TRBV20-1 and J is TRBJ1-2, with 8 bases identical to TRBD1. Germline-derived CDR1 and CDR2 are DFQATT and SNEGSKA (reference sequence). V lost 3 bases, J lost 3 bases, and 3 bases stayed unmatched. The CDR3 sequence is 13 residues long. CDR3 sequence reads: CSASTGGDYGYTF. The CDR3 region has the DNA TGCAGTGCTAGTACAGGGGGGGACTATGGCTACACCTTC.

The chain carries TRBV27 and TRBJ1-2; D perhaps matches TRBD1 (6 bases). With 3 bases removed from V and 8 bases from J, the gap between germline ends came to 13 bases. The length of the CDR3 is 13 residues. The germline V gene encodes CDR1 MNHEY and CDR2 SMNVEV (reference sequence). The CDR3 sequence: CASSFRSQGGYTF. Here the CDR3 DNA reads TGTGCCAGCAGTTTTAGGAGCCAGGGGGGCTACACCTTC.

CDR3 protein: CASHSLVPPRGKLFFGYGYTF. The CDR3 DNA follows: TGTGCCAGCCACTCCCTTGTCCCCCCCAGGGGAAAGCTTTTTTTCGGCTATGGCTACACCTTC. This chain uses TRBV19 with TRBJ1-2; D is perhaps TRBD1 (6 bases). CDR3 length: 21 amino acids. Germline V gives CDR1 LNHDA, CDR2 SQIVND (reference sequence). Trimming cost V 9 bases and J 4 bases, with 39 bases left between them.

The chain has TRBV2 and TRBJ2-7; 13 bases are a match to TRBD2. Looked up from germline, CDR1 is SNHLY and CDR2 is FYNNEI. V lost 4 bases to trimming and J lost 5 bases; unmatched junction nucleotides: 2. The CDR3 runs 14 residues. CDR3 sequence: CASSGLAGGNEQYF. The CDR3 region has the DNA TGTGCCAGCAGTGGACTAGCGGGGGGCAACGAGCAGTACTTC. Supplemented by reference TRBV2 and TRBJ2-7, the full variable domain reads EPEVTQTPSHQVTQMGQEVILRCVPISNHLYFYWYRQILGQKVEFLVSFYNNEISEKSEIFDDQFSVERPDGSNFTLKIRSTKLEDSAMYFCASSGLAGGNEQYFGPGTRLTVT.

The chain has TRBV18 and TRBJ2-5; maybe TRBD1 (6 bases). The CDR3 is 14 amino acids. V lost 4 bases, J lost 4 bases, and 13 bases lay in between. Germline loops: CDR1 KGHSH, CDR2 LQKENI. CDR3 in amino acids: CASSRSTGRETQYF. The DNA for the CDR3 is TGTGCCAGCTCACGATCGACAGGCAGAGAGACCCAGTACTTC.

This sequence joins TRBV19 and TRBJ1-3, with D uncertain. V dropped 4 bases and J dropped 0 bases, with 10 bases sitting between them. From germline, CDR1 is LNHDA and CDR2 SQIVND (reference sequence). The CDR3 has 15 amino acids. The CDR3 nucleotides are TGTGCCAGTAGTACGGGGATCAACTCTGGAAACACCATATATTTT. Translation: CASSTGINSGNTIYF.

CDR3 sequence (DNA): TGCGCCAGCAGCGTCGGACAGGAAGATACGCAGTATTTT. It translates to CASSVGQEDTQYF. The chain is built from TRBV5-1 and TRBJ2-3, with 7 bases matching TRBD1. The CDR3 extends over 13 amino acids. V lost 4 bases to trimming and J lost 5 bases; unmatched junction nucleotides: 4. The germline V gene encodes CDR1 SGHRS and CDR2 YFSETQ.

As regards this clone: A junction boundary mismatches the germline segment, possibly from a read error. V is TRBV4-1 and J is TRBJ1-3, with D tentatively TRBD1 (5 bases). The germline CDR1 and CDR2 sequences are MGHRA and YSYEKL. The CDR3 length is 17 residues. DNA for the CDR3: TGCGCCCGCAGCCGTGGGGGGGTGATCCTCTCTGGAAACACCATATATTTT. Its protein is CARSRGGVILSGNTIYF.

The rearrangement joins TRBV10-2 to TRBJ2-2, with a tentative D call TRBD2 (6 bases). This CDR3 comprises 12 residues. Trimming took 10 bases from V and 7 from J, leaving 13 bases between them. CDR1 and CDR2 from the germline V gene are WSHSY and SAAADI. CDR3: CANRGEHGELFF. CDR3 sequence (DNA): TGCGCCAACCGCGGGGAGCACGGGGAGCTGTTTTTT.

CDR3 bases: TGCGCCAGCAGCTTGCGGGGATCGGGAAACACCATATATTTT. Translating it yields CASSLRGSGNTIYF. The chain combines TRBV5-1 with TRBJ1-3; no firm D call. CDR1 and CDR2 (germline): SGHRS, YFSETQ. V shed 1 base and J shed 4 bases, with 9 bases lying between them. CDR3 length: 14 amino acids.

The rearrangement joins TRBV5-1 to TRBJ2-3, with 11 bases identical to TRBD2. V lost 1 base to trimming and J lost 2 bases; unmatched junction nucleotides: 6. There are 17 residues in the CDR3. Germline CDR1 SGHRS, CDR2 YFSETQ. The DNA for the CDR3 is TGCGCCAGCAGCTTGCCGCTAGCGGGGGGATCCACAGATACGCAGTATTTT. Its protein product is CASSLPLAGGSTDTQYF. The variable domain in full, with the rest retrieved from reference TRBV5-1 and TRBJ2-3, is KAGVTQTPRYLIKTRGQQVTLSCSPISGHRSVSWYQQTPGQGLQFLFEYFSETQRNKGNFPGRFSGRQFSNSRSEMNVSTLELGDSALYLCASSLPLAGGSTDTQYFGPGTRLTVL.

The rearrangement uses TRBV3-1 (or the pseudogene TRBV3-2) and TRBJ2-5, with a tentative D call TRBD1 (5 bases). Germline CDR1 LGHDT, CDR2 YNNKEL (reference sequence). The CDR3 consists of 15 residues. Deletions cut 1 base from V and 5 bases from J, with 14 bases between. CDR3 nucleotide sequence: TGTGCCAGCAGCCAAGGATCAGGGTCGGGTGAGACCCAGTACTTC. Translation: CASSQGSGSGETQYF.

The rearrangement uses TRBV5-4 and TRBJ2-5, with D perhaps TRBD1 (6 bases). Per germline, CDR1 SGHNT and CDR2 YYREEE (reference sequence). The CDR3 length is 17 residues. V was clipped by 2 bases and J by 5 bases, with 22 bases between them. The CDR3 DNA follows: TGTGCCAGCAGCTTCGGACAGTCCCGAGGGGTAATGGAGACCCAGTACTTC. It yields the protein CASSFGQSRGVMETQYF.

The gene calls are TRBV4-2 and TRBJ2-6, with D possibly being TRBD2 (6 bases). The V and J ends lost 0 bases and 2 bases respectively, with 11 bases between them. The V gene's germline CDR1 is LGHNA and CDR2 YNFKEQ. This CDR3 region has 17 residues. For the CDR3, the DNA is TGTGCCAGCAGCCAAGATGGGCGGGGCGCTGGGGCCAACGTCCTGACTTTC. Encoded protein: CASSQDGRGAGANVLTF.

The chain uses TRBV3-1 (or the pseudogene TRBV3-2) and TRBJ2-7; D unresolved. Trimming stripped 1 base from V and 6 bases from J, with 7 bases between. This CDR3 contains 12 residues. Germline V gives CDR1 LGHDT, CDR2 YNNKEL (reference sequence). In DNA, the CDR3 is TGTGCCAGCAGCCAAGGGCTTTTCGAGCAGTACTTC. Its protein is CASSQGLFEQYF.

V usage is TRBV6-5 and J usage is TRBJ1-1, with a tentative D call TRBD1 (6 bases). Germline V gives CDR1 MNHEY, CDR2 SVGAGI. Trimming took 4 bases from V and 2 from J, leaving 8 bases between them. The CDR3 has 13 amino acids. The CDR3 region is CASSWTVNTEAFF. The CDR3 DNA is TGTGCCAGCAGTTGGACAGTTAACACTGAAGCTTTCTTT.

The V and J genes are TRBV5-1 and TRBJ2-7; the match to TRBD1 covers 7 bases. In germline, CDR1 is SGHRS, CDR2 YFSETQ. J gave up 7 bases and V 4 bases, and 14 bases lay outside the gene matches. This CDR3 region has 15 residues. In nucleotides, the CDR3 is TGCGCCAGCAGCCCCTCCGGGACAGCTCTAAGGGAGCAGTACTTC. Its translation is CASSPSGTALREQYF.

The V and J genes are TRBV7-7 and TRBJ1-2; the D gene is possibly TRBD1 (5 bases). The CDR3 spans 14 residues. Trimming took 5 bases from V and 6 from J, leaving 16 bases between them. The germline CDR1 and CDR2 sequences are SSHAT and FNYEAQ (reference sequence). The CDR3 loop is CASSQGKGRHGYTF. CDR3 in DNA: TGTGCCAGCAGCCAGGGTAAGGGTAGACATGGCTACACCTTC.

The chain is built from TRBV6-2 or TRBV6-3 and TRBJ1-1; tentative D call: TRBD1 (6 bases). The germline V and J ends were trimmed by 2 bases and 5 bases, with 21 bases remaining between them. In germline, CDR1 is MNHEY, CDR2 SVGEGT. The CDR3 loop spans 17 amino acids. The CDR3 is CASSYPIGTTRRTEAFF. In nucleotides, the CDR3 is TGTGCCAGCAGTTACCCTATCGGGACAACAAGAAGGACTGAAGCTTTCTTT.

This clone was counted a single time. The chain is built from TRBV10-2 and TRBJ2-1; maybe TRBD1 (6 bases). V lost 2 bases and J lost 5, with 16 bases in between. The CDR3 is 16 residues long. Germline CDR1 reads WSHSY; CDR2 reads SAAADI. CDR3 amino acids: CASSELPGAGDNEQFF. The CDR3 coding sequence is TGCGCCAGCAGTGAGCTCCCAGGGGCTGGGGACAATGAGCAGTTCTTC.

Here the CDR3 reads CASSLSGGPQETQYF. The DNA of the CDR3 is TGTGCCAGCAGCTTAAGCGGGGGGCCCCAAGAGACCCAGTACTTC. The J gene is TRBJ2-5, the V gene TRBV11-2; 9 bases line up with TRBD2. With 2 bases clipped from V and 1 base from J, the junction kept 2 bases outside the gene matches. The CDR3 consists of 15 residues. The germline gives CDR1 SGHAT, CDR2 FQNNGV.

This clone was counted ten times or more. The J gene is TRBJ1-2, the V gene TRBV7-2, with a tentative D call TRBD1 (5 bases). The CDR3 covers 15 residues. Deletions cut 1 base from V and 6 bases from J, with 15 bases between. CDR1 is SGHTA, CDR2 FQGNSA, per germline. DNA of the CDR3: TGTGCCAGCAGCTTAGAGGTTAGCAGGGTGGATGGCTACACCTTC. It codes for CASSLEVSRVDGYTF. The whole variable domain, remainder taken from reference TRBV7-2 and TRBJ1-2, is GAGVSQSPSNKVTEKGKDVELRCDPISGHTALYWYRQSLGQGLEFLIYFQGNSAPDKSGLPSDRFSAERTGGSVSTLTIQRTQQEDSAVYLCASSLEVSRVDGYTFGSGTRLTVV.